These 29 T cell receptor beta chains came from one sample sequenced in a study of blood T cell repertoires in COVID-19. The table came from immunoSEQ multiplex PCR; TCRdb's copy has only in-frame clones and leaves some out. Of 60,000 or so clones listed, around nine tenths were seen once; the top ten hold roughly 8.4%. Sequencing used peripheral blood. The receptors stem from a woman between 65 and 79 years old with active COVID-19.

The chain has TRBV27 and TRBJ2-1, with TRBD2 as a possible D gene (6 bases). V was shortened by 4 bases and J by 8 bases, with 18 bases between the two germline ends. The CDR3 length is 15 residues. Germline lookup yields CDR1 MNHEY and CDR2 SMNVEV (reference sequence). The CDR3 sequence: CASSSPGLSWDEQFF. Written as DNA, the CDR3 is TGTGCCAGCAGTTCGCCGGGACTGTCTTGGGATGAGCAGTTCTTC.

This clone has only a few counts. CDR3 nucleotide sequence: TGCGCCAGCAGCTCCGTGGGGCTGGAGACCCAGTACTTC. Translated: CASSSVGLETQYF. The chain is built from TRBV5-1 and TRBJ2-5, with D perhaps matching TRBD1 (5 bases). V gave up 3 bases and J gave up 5 bases, with 11 bases separating them. Germline CDR1 and CDR2: SGHRS and YFSETQ. The CDR3 consists of 13 residues.

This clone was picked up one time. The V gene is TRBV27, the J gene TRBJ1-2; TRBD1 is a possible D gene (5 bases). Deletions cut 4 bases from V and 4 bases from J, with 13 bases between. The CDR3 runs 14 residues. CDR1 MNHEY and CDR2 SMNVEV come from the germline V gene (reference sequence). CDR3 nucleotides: TGTGCCAGCAGTTACACACGGGGGATCTATGGCTACACCTTC. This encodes CASSYTRGIYGYTF.

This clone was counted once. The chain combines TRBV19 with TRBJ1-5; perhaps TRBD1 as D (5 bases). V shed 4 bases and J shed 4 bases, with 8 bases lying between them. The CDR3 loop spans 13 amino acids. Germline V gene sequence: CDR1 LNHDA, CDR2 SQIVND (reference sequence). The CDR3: CASSKQANQPQHF. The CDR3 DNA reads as TGTGCCAGTAGTAAACAGGCTAATCAGCCCCAGCATTTT.

CDR3 in DNA: TGTGCCACGGCAGCGGTGACTAGCTCCTACAATGAGCAGTTCTTC. It specifies CATAAVTSSYNEQFF. The gene calls are TRBV15 and TRBJ2-1, with D possibly being TRBD2 (6 bases). The CDR3 is made up of 15 amino acids. CDR1 is LNHNV, CDR2 YYDKDF, per germline (reference sequence). The ends were cut back, 9 bases at V and 0 bases at J, with 15 bases in the middle.

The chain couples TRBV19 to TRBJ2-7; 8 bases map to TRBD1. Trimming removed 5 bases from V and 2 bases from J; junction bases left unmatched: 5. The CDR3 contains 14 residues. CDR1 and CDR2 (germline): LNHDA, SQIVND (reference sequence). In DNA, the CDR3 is TGTGCCAGTAGTTGGGGGACAGGAGCCTACGAGCAGTACTTC. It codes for CASSWGTGAYEQYF. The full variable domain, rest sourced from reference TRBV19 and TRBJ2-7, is DGGITQSPKYLFRKEGQNVTLSCEQNLNHDAMYWYRQDPGQGLRLIYYSQIVNDFQKGDIAEGYSVSREKKESFPLTVTSAQKNPTAFYLCASSWGTGAYEQYFGPGTRLTVT.

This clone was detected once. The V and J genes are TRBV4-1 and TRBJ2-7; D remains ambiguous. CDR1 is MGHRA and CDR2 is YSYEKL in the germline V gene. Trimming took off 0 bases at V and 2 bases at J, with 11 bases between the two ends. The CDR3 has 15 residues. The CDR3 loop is CASSQDDRTTYEQYF. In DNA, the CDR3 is TGCGCCAGCAGCCAAGATGACCGCACTACCTACGAGCAGTACTTC.

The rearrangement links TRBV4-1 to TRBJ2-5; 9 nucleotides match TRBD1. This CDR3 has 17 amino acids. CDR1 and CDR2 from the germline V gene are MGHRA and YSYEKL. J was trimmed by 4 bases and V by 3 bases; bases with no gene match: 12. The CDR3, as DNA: TGCGCCAGCAGCCAGGGAGGGGGACAGGGCAGTCGAGAGACCCAGTACTTC. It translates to CASSQGGGQGSRETQYF.

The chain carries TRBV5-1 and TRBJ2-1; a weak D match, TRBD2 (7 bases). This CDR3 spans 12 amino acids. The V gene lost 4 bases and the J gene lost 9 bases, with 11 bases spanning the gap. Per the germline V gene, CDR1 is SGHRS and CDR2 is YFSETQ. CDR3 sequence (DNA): TGCGCCAGCAGCATGAGGGGGGGTGAGCAGTTCTTC. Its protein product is CASSMRGGEQFF. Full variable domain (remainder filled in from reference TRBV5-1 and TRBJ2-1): KAGVTQTPRYLIKTRGQQVTLSCSPISGHRSVSWYQQTPGQGLQFLFEYFSETQRNKGNFPGRFSGRQFSNSRSEMNVSTLELGDSALYLCASSMRGGEQFFGPGTRLTVL.

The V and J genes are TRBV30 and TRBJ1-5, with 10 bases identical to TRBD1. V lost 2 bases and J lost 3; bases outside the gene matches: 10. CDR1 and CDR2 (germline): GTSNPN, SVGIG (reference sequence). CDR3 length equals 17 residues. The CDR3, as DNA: TGTGCCTGGAGTCCCTCAGGACAGGGGGTTCCCAATCAGCCCCAGCATTTT. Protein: CAWSPSGQGVPNQPQHF.

The CDR3 here is CASSLGTGEKLFF. Written as DNA, the CDR3 is TGTGCCAGCAGTTTAGGGACAGGTGAAAAACTGTTTTTT. This chain connects TRBV12-3 or TRBV12-4 to TRBJ1-4; TRBD1 matches at 7 bases. The CDR3 sequence is 13 residues long. V lost 1 base to trimming and J lost 7 bases; unmatched junction nucleotides: 0.

The CDR3 is CASSYTRQGAEAFF. CDR3 bases: TGTGCCAGCAGCTATACGAGACAGGGGGCTGAAGCTTTCTTT. The gene calls are TRBV7-9 and TRBJ1-1; the match to TRBD1 covers 9 bases. Germline V gene data show CDR1 as SEHNR and CDR2 as FQNEAQ (reference sequence). V was pared by 4 bases and J by 6 bases, with 6 bases of the junction left unmatched. The CDR3 loop spans 14 amino acids.

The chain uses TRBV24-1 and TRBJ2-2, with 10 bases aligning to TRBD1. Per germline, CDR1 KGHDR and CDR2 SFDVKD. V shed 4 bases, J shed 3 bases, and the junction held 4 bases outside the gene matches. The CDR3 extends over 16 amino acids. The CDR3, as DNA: TGTGCCACCAGTGACCTGGACAGGGGGGACACCGGGGAGCTGTTTTTT. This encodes CATSDLDRGDTGELFF.

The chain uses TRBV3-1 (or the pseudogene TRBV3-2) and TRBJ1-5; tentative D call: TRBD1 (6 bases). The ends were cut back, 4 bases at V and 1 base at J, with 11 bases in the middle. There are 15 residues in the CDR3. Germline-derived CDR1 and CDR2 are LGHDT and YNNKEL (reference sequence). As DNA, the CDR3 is TGTGCCAGCAGCCTTGGCAGGGGCAGCAATCAGCCCCAGCATTTT. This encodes CASSLGRGSNQPQHF.

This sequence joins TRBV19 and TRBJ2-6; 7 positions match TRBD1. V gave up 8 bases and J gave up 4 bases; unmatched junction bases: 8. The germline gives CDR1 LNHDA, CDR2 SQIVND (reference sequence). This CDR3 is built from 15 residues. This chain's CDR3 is CASQNRGSGANVLTF. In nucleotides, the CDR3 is TGTGCCAGTCAGAACAGGGGCTCCGGGGCCAACGTCCTGACTTTC.

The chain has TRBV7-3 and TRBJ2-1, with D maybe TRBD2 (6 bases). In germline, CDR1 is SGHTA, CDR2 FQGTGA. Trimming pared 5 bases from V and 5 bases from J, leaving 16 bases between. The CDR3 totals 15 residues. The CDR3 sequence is CASSPSLAVHNEQFF. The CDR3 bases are TGTGCCAGCAGCCCCAGCTTAGCGGTCCACAATGAGCAGTTCTTC.

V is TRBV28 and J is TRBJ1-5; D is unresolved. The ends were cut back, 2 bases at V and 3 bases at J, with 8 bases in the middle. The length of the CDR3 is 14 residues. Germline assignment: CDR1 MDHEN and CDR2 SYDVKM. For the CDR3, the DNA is TGTGCCAGCAGTTTAGAAGCGAACAATCAGCCCCAGCATTTT. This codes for CASSLEANNQPQHF.

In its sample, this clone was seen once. The CDR3 DNA follows: TGTGCCAGCTCACCACCGGGACTAGCGGGGCAATACGAGCAGTACTTC. Its translation: CASSPPGLAGQYEQYF. The V call is TRBV18, the J call TRBJ2-7; 13 bases agree with TRBD2. The junction had 3 bases not matched to a gene; V was cut back by 0 bases and J by 4 bases. The CDR3 length is 16 residues. From germline, CDR1 is KGHSH and CDR2 LQKENI. The complete variable domain, with remaining parts taken from reference TRBV18 and TRBJ2-7, reads NAGVMQNPRHLVRRRGQEARLRCSPMKGHSHVYWYRQLPEEGLKFMVYLQKENIIDESGMPKERFSAEFPKEGPSILRIQQVVRGDSAAYFCASSPPGLAGQYEQYFGPGTRLTVT.

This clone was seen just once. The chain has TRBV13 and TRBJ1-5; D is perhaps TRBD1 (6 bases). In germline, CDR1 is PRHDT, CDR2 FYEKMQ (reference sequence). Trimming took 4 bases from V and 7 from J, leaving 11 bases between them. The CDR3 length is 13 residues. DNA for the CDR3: TGTGCCAGCAGCTCAAAACAGGGCCAGCCCCAGCATTTT. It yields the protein CASSSKQGQPQHF.

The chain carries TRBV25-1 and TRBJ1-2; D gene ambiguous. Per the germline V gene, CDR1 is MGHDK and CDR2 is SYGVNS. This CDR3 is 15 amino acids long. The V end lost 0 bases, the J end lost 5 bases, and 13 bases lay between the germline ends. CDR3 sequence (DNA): TGTGCCAGCAGTGAATATACGGCGGGGAGTTATGGCTACACCTTC. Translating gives CASSEYTAGSYGYTF.

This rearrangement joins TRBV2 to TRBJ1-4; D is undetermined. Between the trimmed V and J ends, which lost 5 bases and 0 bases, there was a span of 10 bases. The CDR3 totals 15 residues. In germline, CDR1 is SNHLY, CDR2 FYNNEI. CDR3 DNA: TGTGCCAGCAGTCCCGACGGGACAACTAATGAAAAACTGTTTTTT. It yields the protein CASSPDGTTNEKLFF.

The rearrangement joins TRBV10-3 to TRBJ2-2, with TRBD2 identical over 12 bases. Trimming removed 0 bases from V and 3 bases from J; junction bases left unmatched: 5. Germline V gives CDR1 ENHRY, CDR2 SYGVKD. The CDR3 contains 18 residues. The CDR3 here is CAISESASGRADTGELFF. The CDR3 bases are TGTGCCATCAGTGAGTCAGCTAGCGGGAGGGCCGACACCGGGGAGCTGTTTTTT.

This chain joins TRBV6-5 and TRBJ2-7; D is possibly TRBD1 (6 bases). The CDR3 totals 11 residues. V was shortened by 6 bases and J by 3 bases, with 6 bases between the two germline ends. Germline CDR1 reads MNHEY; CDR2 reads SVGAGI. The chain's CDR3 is CASRQGYEQYF. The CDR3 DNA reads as TGTGCCAGCAGACAGGGCTACGAGCAGTACTTC.

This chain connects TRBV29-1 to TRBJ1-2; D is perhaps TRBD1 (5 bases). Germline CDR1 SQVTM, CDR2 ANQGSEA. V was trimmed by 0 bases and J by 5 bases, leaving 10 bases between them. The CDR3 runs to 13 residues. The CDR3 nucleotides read TGCAGCGTTGAAGAATGGACACCATATGGCTACACCTTC. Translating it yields CSVEEWTPYGYTF.

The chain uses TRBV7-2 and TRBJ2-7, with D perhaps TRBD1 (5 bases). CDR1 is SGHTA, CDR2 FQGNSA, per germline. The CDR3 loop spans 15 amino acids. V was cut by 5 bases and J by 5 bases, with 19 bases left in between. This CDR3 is CASSPFQGATNEQYF. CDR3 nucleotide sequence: TGTGCCAGCAGCCCCTTTCAAGGGGCGACGAACGAGCAGTACTTC.

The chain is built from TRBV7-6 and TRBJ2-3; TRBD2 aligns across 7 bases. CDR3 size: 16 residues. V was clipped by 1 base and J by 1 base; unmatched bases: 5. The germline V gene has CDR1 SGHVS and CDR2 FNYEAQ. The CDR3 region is CASSLVRREGTDTQYF. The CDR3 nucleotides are TGTGCCAGCAGCTTAGTTCGCCGGGAGGGCACAGATACGCAGTATTTT.

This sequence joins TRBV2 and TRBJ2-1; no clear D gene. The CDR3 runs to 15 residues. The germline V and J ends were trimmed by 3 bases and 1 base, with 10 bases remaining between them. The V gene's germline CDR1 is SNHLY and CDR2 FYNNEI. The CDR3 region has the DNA TGTGCCAGCAGTGAGGTGCCCAGTTCCTACAATGAGCAGTTCTTC. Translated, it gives CASSEVPSSYNEQFF.

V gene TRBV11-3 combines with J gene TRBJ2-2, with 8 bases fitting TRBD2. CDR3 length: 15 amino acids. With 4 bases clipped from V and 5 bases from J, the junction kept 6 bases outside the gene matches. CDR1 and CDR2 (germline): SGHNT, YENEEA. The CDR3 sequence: CASSWSGSRTGELFF. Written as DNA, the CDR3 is TGTGCCAGCAGCTGGAGCGGGAGTCGGACCGGGGAGCTGTTTTTT. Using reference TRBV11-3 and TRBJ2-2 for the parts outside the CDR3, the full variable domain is EAGVVQSPRYKIIEKKQPVAFWCNPISGHNTLYWYLQNLGQGPELLIRYENEEAVDDSQLPKDRFSAERLKGVDSTLKIQPAELGDSAVYLCASSWSGSRTGELFFGEGSRLTVL.

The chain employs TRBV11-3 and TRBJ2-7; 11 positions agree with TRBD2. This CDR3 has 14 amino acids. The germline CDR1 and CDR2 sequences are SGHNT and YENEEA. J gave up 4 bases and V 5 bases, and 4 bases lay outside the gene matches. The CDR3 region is CASSPTSGTYEQYF. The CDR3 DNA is TGTGCCAGCAGCCCGACTAGCGGGACGTACGAGCAGTACTTC.